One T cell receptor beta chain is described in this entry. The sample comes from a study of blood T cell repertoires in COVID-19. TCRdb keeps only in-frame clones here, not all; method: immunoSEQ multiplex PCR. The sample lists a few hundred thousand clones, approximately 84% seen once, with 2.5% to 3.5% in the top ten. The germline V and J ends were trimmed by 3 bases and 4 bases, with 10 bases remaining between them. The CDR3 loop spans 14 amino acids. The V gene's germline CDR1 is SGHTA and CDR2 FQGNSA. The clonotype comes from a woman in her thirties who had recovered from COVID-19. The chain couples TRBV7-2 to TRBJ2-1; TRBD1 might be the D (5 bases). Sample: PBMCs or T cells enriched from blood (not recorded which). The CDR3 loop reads CASSFRDSYNEQFF. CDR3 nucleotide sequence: TGTGCCAGCAGCTTCCGAGACAGTTACAATGAGCAGTTCTTC.